Here is one T cell receptor (beta chain) with its context. TCRdb's table, derived via immunoSEQ multiplex PCR, lists solely in-frame clones and lacks some. In the table there are tens of thousands of clones, around 82% of which are singletons. CDR1 KGHSH and CDR2 LQKENI come from the germline V gene. Between the trimmed V and J ends, which lost 3 bases and 1 base, there was a span of 6 bases. This CDR3 contains 13 residues. The data stem from a study of T cells in narcolepsy. Material for sequencing was CD45RA- memory CD4+ T cells from PBMCs. This chain links TRBV18 with TRBJ1-1; D is undetermined. The TCR sequence derives from a human donor with narcolepsy. The CDR3 loop is CASSPVENTEAFF. The DNA of the CDR3 is TGTGCCAGCTCACCCGTGGAGAACACTGAAGCTTTCTTT.